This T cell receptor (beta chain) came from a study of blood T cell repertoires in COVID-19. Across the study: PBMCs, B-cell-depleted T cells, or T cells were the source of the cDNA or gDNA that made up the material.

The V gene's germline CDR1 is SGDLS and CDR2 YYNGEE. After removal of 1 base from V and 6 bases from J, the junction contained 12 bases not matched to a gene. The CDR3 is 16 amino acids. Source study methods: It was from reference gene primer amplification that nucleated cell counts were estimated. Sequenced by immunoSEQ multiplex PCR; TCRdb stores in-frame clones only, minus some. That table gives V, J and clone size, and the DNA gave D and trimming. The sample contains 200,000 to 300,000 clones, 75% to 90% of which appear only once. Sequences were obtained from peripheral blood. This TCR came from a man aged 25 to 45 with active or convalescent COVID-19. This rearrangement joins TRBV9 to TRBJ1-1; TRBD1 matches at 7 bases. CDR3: CASSVLGTAPSAEAFF. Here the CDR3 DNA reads TGTGCCAGCAGCGTATTGGGGACAGCCCCGAGCGCTGAAGCTTTCTTT.